This T cell receptor (beta chain) was observed in a study of blood T cell repertoires in COVID-19. Whole-study context: Samples representing acute and convalescent COVID-19 were sourced from the United States, Italy and Spain. Sources were T cells, B-cell-depleted T cells, or PBMCs; the material itself was cDNA or gDNA.

This clone was seen a single time. Trimming cost V 7 bases and J 5 bases; bases outside gene matches: 2. CDR1 and CDR2 (germline): MNHEY, SMNVEV (reference sequence). CDR3 size: 12 residues. Here immunoSEQ multiplex PCR was the method, and the copy in TCRdb shows in-frame clones only, minus some. The sample shows roughly 180,000 clones, around 80% of them seen only once. The sequencing sample was made of peripheral blood. This sequence originates from a woman aged 35 to 49 with COVID-19, enrolled during active disease. This chain joins TRBV27 and TRBJ1-5; 7 bases align to TRBD1. This chain's CDR3 is CASTTGYQPQHF. In DNA, the CDR3 is TGTGCCAGCACGACAGGGTATCAGCCCCAGCATTTT.